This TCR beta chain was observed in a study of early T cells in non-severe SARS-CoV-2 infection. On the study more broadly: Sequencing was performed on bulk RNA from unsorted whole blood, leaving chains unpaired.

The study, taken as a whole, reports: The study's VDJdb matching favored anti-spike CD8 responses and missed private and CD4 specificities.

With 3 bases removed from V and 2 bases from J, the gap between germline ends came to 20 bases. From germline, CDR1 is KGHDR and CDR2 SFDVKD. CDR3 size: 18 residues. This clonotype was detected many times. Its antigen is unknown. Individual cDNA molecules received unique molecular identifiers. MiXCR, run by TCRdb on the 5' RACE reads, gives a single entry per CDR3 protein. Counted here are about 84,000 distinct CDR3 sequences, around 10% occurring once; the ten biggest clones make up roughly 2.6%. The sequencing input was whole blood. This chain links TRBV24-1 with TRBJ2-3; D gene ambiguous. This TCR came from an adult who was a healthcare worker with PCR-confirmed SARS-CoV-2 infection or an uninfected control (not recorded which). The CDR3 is CATSDRQAGPATTDTQYF. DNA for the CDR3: TGTGCCACCAGTGATCGGCAGGCTGGCCCCGCGACCACAGATACGCAGTATTTT.